The 12 T cell receptor beta chains below were found in one sample sequenced in a study of T cells in Graves' hyperthyroidism and ophthalmopathy (dated by TCRdb to between 2018 and 2021). Receptors were amplified or captured by multiplex PCR. Instrument used: Illumina HiSeq 2000. The TCR beta CDR3 regions were amplified from the RNA transcripts. A first-round RT-PCR of the TCR CDR3 used the HTBI primer set with the Qiagen OneStep RT-PCR kit. TCRdb reworked the public reads: Q25 trimming with fastp, MiXCR clone assembly, productive beta chains retained. Rows merge per CDR3 protein into single entries with the most common DNA and genes. This sample has 250,000 to 300,000 distinct CDR3 sequences in its table, and about 18% of those were observed once. The top ten hold roughly 53% of the sample. Sequenced sample: blood. These receptors all stem from a woman aged 60-75 years with Graves' ophthalmopathy.

This clonotype was detected only a few times. The CDR3, as DNA: TGTGCCAGCAGCCCACCGAGGAGCACAGATACGCAGTATTTT. Its protein is CASSPPRSTDTQYF. The gene calls are TRBV7-6 and TRBJ2-3; D not resolved. CDR1 is SGHVS and CDR2 is FNYEAQ in the germline V gene. The V end lost 5 bases, the J end lost 0 bases, and 9 bases lay between the germline ends. The CDR3 loop spans 14 amino acids.

Ten or more counts support this clonotype. The chain links TRBV6-1 to TRBJ1-1; 8 bases are a match to TRBD1. Per the germline V gene, CDR1 is MNHNS and CDR2 is SASEGT. This CDR3 has 14 amino acids. J lost 4 bases, V lost 5 bases, and 6 bases had no gene match. The CDR3 sequence: CASSFPTGGTEAFF. The CDR3 DNA reads TGTGCCAGCAGTTTCCCAACAGGGGGCACTGAAGCTTTCTTT.

V and J are TRBV7-2 and TRBJ1-1; D is undetermined. Trimming pared 2 bases from V and 9 bases from J, leaving 13 bases between. The germline CDR1 and CDR2 sequences are SGHTA and FQGNSA. This CDR3 region has 13 residues. CDR3 nucleotides: TGTGCCAGCAGCTTAAACAAGGGCAGAAAAGCTTTCTTT. It yields the protein CASSLNKGRKAFF.

With regard to this clonotype: A much more abundant neighbour one base away suggests this may be a read error. The chain joins TRBV2 to TRBJ2-2; D possibly corresponds to TRBD2 (6 bases). CDR3 size: 15 residues. The germline V gene encodes CDR1 SNHLY and CDR2 FYNNEI. CDR3 sequence reads: CASSETGLNTGGLFF. CDR3 bases: TGTGCCAGCAGTGAAACAGGATTGAACACCGGGGGGCTGTTTTTT.

Worth noting for this clonotype: One end of the junction does not line up with germline, which may come from a read error. The rearrangement links TRBV9 to TRBJ2-5; TRBD1 or TRBD2 may be the D gene (5 bases each). The germline V gene has CDR1 SGDLS and CDR2 YYNGEE. The CDR3 is made up of 15 amino acids. The CDR3 coding sequence is TGTGCCAGCAGCTCCAGAGGGACGGAAGAAGAGACCCAGTGCTTC. Amino acid sequence: CASSSRGTEEETQCF.

The V and J genes are TRBV10-2 and TRBJ2-5; 11 nucleotides match TRBD2. The length of the CDR3 is 14 residues. With 6 bases clipped from V and 2 bases from J, the junction kept 2 bases outside the gene matches. Germline lookup yields CDR1 WSHSY and CDR2 SAAADI. The CDR3: CASRLAGGQETQYF. In DNA form, the CDR3 reads TGCGCCAGCAGGCTAGCGGGGGGTCAAGAGACCCAGTACTTC.

The chain links TRBV11-2 to TRBJ2-1; TRBD2 aligns across 11 bases. The V gene's germline CDR1 is SGHAT and CDR2 FQNNGV. CDR3 size: 16 residues. The CDR3 DNA sequence: TGTGCTAACAGCTCGACCCTAGCGGGGGGATACAATGAGCAGTTCTTC. Protein product: CANSSTLAGGYNEQFF.

There are a few counts of this clonotype. This chain joins TRBV20-1 and TRBJ2-5; D call uncertain. The CDR3 spans 13 residues. Germline CDR1 and CDR2: DFQATT and SNEGSKA (reference sequence). V lost 5 bases and J lost 0, with 10 bases in between. The CDR3 DNA follows: TGCAGTGCTCATTTAGATCACCAAGAGACCCAGTACTTC. This sequence encodes CSAHLDHQETQYF.

This clonotype was detected many times. The genes are TRBV5-1 and TRBJ2-2, with TRBD2 as a possible D gene (5 bases). Germline V gives CDR1 SGHRS, CDR2 YFSETQ. The CDR3 is made up of 14 amino acids. Trimming took off 5 bases at V and 6 bases at J, with 14 bases between the two ends. CDR3 region: CASRSSGSSGELFF. The CDR3 nucleotides are TGCGCCAGCAGGTCAAGCGGTTCCTCCGGGGAGCTGTTTTTT.

This clonotype was recorded a few times. A read error may be the cause here, since a much bigger clone is one base away. The gene calls are TRBV2 and TRBJ2-5; 9 bases line up with TRBD2. The CDR3 extends over 14 amino acids. Germline assignment: CDR1 SNHLY and CDR2 FYNNEI. Here the CDR3 reads CVSREGLAKETQYF. CDR3 DNA sequence: TGTGTCAGCAGGGAGGGACTAGCTAAAGAGACCCAGTACTTC.

This chain uses TRBV4-1 with TRBJ2-1; 7 nucleotides line up with TRBD2. Germline CDR1 is MGHRA and CDR2 is YSYEKL. The CDR3 has 15 residues. Trimming cost V 0 bases and J 13 bases; bases outside gene matches: 12. CDR3 sequence: CASSQELVVGGEQFF. The CDR3 DNA sequence: TGCGCCAGCAGCCAAGAACTAGTGGTGGGGGGGGAACAGTTCTTC.

The chain combines TRBV7-9 with TRBJ1-2; the D gene is possibly TRBD1 (6 bases). V shed 0 bases and J shed 7 bases, with 12 bases lying between them. This CDR3 is built from 14 residues. Germline V CDR1 and CDR2: SEHNR, FQNEAQ (reference sequence). Here the CDR3 DNA reads TGTGCCAGCAGCTTAGCGTGGGGGCGGGCTGGCTACACCTTC. As protein: CASSLAWGRAGYTF.